This T cell receptor beta chain was observed in a study of beta chain features in type 1 diabetes. General observations from the study: Moderate yet significant TCRB CDR3 shortening was seen in Type 1 diabetes patients in all four CD4+ subsets.

Concerning this clone itself: As yet, its antigen is unknown.

Since all of the isolated RNA was reverse transcribed, expressed TCRB transcripts were what got sequenced. Deep immunoSEQ sequencing covered naive, central memory and regulatory T cell samples. Here immunoSEQ multiplex PCR was the method, and the copy in TCRdb shows in-frame clones only, minus some. The sample includes hundreds of thousands of clones, 15% to 19% of them seen just once. This CDR3 comprises 14 residues. Deletions cut 2 bases from V and 2 bases from J, with 12 bases between. The germline CDR1 and CDR2 sequences are SQVTM and ANQGSEA. Sequenced: naive CD4+ T cells from blood. The V and J genes are TRBV29-1 and TRBJ1-1, with no clear D. This sequence originates from a man between 18 and 29 years old in good health. As DNA, the CDR3 is TGCAGCGTTGAACGGCGGCTTAACAACACTGAAGCTTTCTTT. It specifies CSVERRLNNTEAFF. The variable domain in full, with the rest retrieved from reference TRBV29-1 and TRBJ1-1, is SAVISQKPSRDICQRGTSLTIQCQVDSQVTMMFWYRQQPGQSLTLIATANQGSEATYESGFVIDKFPISRPNLTFSTLTVSNMSPEDSSIYLCSVERRLNNTEAFFGQGTRLTVV.